A single sample is the source of the 26 T cell receptor beta chains below, sequenced in a study of cytomegalovirus exposure and HLA in healthy donors. The assay was immunoSEQ multiplex PCR, and TCRdb's table has in-frame clones only and misses some. This table has about 160,000 clones, around four fifths appearing once. The sample was PBMCs. The receptors were sampled from a man aged 25 to 40 in good health and CMV-seropositive.

This chain links TRBV11-3 with TRBJ2-1, with TRBD2 as a possible D gene (6 bases). The V end lost 0 bases, the J end lost 4 bases, and 10 bases lay between the germline ends. Germline V CDR1 and CDR2: SGHNT, YENEEA. CDR3 length: 15 residues. In DNA, the CDR3 is TGTGCCAGCAGCTTAGATGGGGCGGGGTACAATGAGCAGTTCTTC. Encoded protein: CASSLDGAGYNEQFF.

This chain uses TRBV10-1 with TRBJ1-3; perhaps TRBD1 as D (5 bases). CDR1 is WNHNN, CDR2 SYGVQD, per germline (reference sequence). V was pared by 3 bases and J by 0 bases, with 18 bases between. This CDR3 has 18 residues. The DNA for the CDR3 is TGCGCCAGCAGTGATTTCGTGGGGACTCTTAGCTCTGGAAACACCATATATTTT. The encoded protein is CASSDFVGTLSSGNTIYF.

The CDR3 sequence: CASSESGTGPQVEQFF. For the CDR3, the DNA is TGTGCCAGCAGTGAATCGGGGACAGGGCCCCAGGTTGAGCAGTTCTTC. The chain uses TRBV25-1 and TRBJ2-1; TRBD1 matches 9 bases. This CDR3 spans 16 amino acids. V lost 1 base and J lost 9; bases outside the gene matches: 10. Germline assignment: CDR1 MGHDK and CDR2 SYGVNS. The full variable domain, in which reference TRBV25-1 and TRBJ2-1 provide the parts outside the CDR3, is EADIYQTPRYLVIGTGKKITLECSQTMGHDKMYWYQQDPGMELHLIHYSYGVNSTEKGDLSSESTVSRIRTEHFPLTLESARPSHTSQYLCASSESGTGPQVEQFFGPGTRLTVL.

This clone has more than one count but fewer than ten. The chain uses TRBV7-6 and TRBJ2-3; D is possibly TRBD2 (6 bases). Trimming took off 5 bases at V and 7 bases at J, with 22 bases between the two ends. Germline-derived CDR1 and CDR2 are SGHVS and FNYEAQ. The CDR3 contains 16 residues. In nucleotides, the CDR3 is TGTGCCAGCAGCCCCAACCCGGGACCCGGGAGCTATACGCAGTATTTT. Translated, it gives CASSPNPGPGSYTQYF.

The V and J genes are TRBV6-5 and TRBJ2-3, with 7 positions matching TRBD2. Germline values: CDR1 MNHEY, CDR2 SVGAGI. V lost 3 bases, J lost 5 bases, and 8 bases stayed unmatched. The CDR3 consists of 15 residues. The DNA for the CDR3 is TGTGCCAGCAGTTATGGGATGACTAGCCTAGATACGCAGTATTTT. Protein: CASSYGMTSLDTQYF.

This clone has only a few counts. The rearrangement joins TRBV10-1 to TRBJ2-2, with D unclear. The CDR3 contains 13 residues. Between the trimmed V and J ends, which lost 4 bases and 6 bases, there was a span of 9 bases. The germline V gene encodes CDR1 WNHNN and CDR2 SYGVQD (reference sequence). CDR3 DNA: TGCGCCAGCAGTGCATCGGGTGCCGGGGAGCTGTTTTTT. Residues: CASSASGAGELFF.

This clone occurred once. The rearrangement joins TRBV4-2 to TRBJ2-7, with 7 positions matching TRBD1. The junction had 5 bases not matched to a gene; V was cut back by 4 bases and J by 2 bases. The CDR3 runs to 14 residues. The V gene's germline CDR1 is LGHNA and CDR2 YNFKEQ. The CDR3 DNA follows: TGTGCCAGCAGCCTCGGACAGGAGACCTACGAGCAGTACTTC. Encoded protein: CASSLGQETYEQYF.

V is TRBV7-9 and J is TRBJ2-5; D gene uncertain. The CDR3 has 13 amino acids. With 5 bases removed from V and 5 bases from J, the gap between germline ends came to 12 bases. Germline V gene lookup returns CDR1 SEHNR and CDR2 FQNEAQ (reference sequence). CDR3 protein: CASSRSSTETQYF. The CDR3 DNA reads TGTGCCAGCAGCCGGAGTTCAACGGAGACCCAGTACTTC.

The rearrangement links TRBV2 to TRBJ1-4; no firm D call. Germline V lookup: CDR1 SNHLY, CDR2 FYNNEI. This CDR3 has 15 residues. V lost 0 bases, J lost 8 bases, and 13 bases lay in between. This chain's CDR3 is CASSEAEGFGEKLFF. CDR3 DNA: TGTGCCAGCAGTGAAGCGGAGGGATTTGGGGAAAAACTGTTTTTT.

This chain connects TRBV15 to TRBJ2-1, with 7 bases fitting TRBD2. The CDR3 loop spans 15 amino acids. The V gene end was trimmed by 0 bases and the J gene end by 6 bases; junction bases not matched to a gene: 5. CDR1 and CDR2 from the germline V gene are LNHNV and YYDKDF (reference sequence). The CDR3 sequence: CATSRDRGVVNEQFF. Written as DNA, the CDR3 is TGTGCCACCAGCAGAGATCGGGGGGTGGTCAATGAGCAGTTCTTC.

V is TRBV6-5 and J is TRBJ2-5, with 7 bases that match TRBD2. Germline CDR1 MNHEY, CDR2 SVGAGI. J was trimmed by 9 bases and V by 2 bases; bases with no gene match: 6. The CDR3 is made up of 13 amino acids. The CDR3 sequence: CASSYRGAGAQYF. Here the CDR3 DNA reads TGTGCCAGCAGTTACCGTGGGGCGGGGGCCCAGTACTTC.

For this clone: One end of the junction is discordant with germline, which a read error may explain. The chain has TRBV7-9 and TRBJ2-5, with 7 bases fitting TRBD2. Per germline, CDR1 SEHNR and CDR2 FQNEAQ (reference sequence). The CDR3 covers 13 residues. Here the CDR3 reads CASSLAGLADSDF. The CDR3 nucleotides read TGTGCCAGCAGCTTAGCGGGCCTAGCGGATAGTGACTTC.

This clone was recorded once. The CDR3 coding sequence is TGCGCCAGCAGTCAATACTTTCGCAGGGGGGACAACGAGCAGTACTTC. This encodes CASSQYFRRGDNEQYF. The chain combines TRBV23-1 with TRBJ2-7; D is perhaps TRBD1 (7 bases). TRBV23-1 belongs to the ORF category, with a function that is uncertain. The CDR3 spans 16 residues. V was pared by 1 base and J by 5 bases, with 18 bases between.

As regards this clone: One junction end disagrees with the germline gene, perhaps due to a read error. The chain couples TRBV7-7 to TRBJ2-7; 8 nucleotides agree with TRBD1. The CDR3 loop spans 15 amino acids. CDR1 and CDR2 from the germline V gene are SSHAT and FNYEAQ (reference sequence). The DNA for the CDR3 is TGTGCTAGCAGCTTAGGGACAGGCGGGTCGGGCGAGCAGTACTTC. This sequence encodes CASSLGTGGSGEQYF.

This clone was observed a single time. The rearrangement links TRBV19 to TRBJ2-2; possible D gene TRBD1, 5 bases. V lost 7 bases, J lost 3 bases, and 12 bases lay in between. Germline V gene data show CDR1 as LNHDA and CDR2 as SQIVND (reference sequence). The CDR3 sequence is 14 residues long. The CDR3 region is CASTQGLDTGELFF. Written as DNA, the CDR3 is TGTGCCAGTACCCAGGGTTTGGACACCGGGGAGCTGTTTTTT.

This clone was found once. This chain connects TRBV9 to TRBJ2-5, with 9 bases that match TRBD1. The ends lost 4 bases at V and 4 bases at J; junction bases unmatched: 23. From germline, CDR1 is SGDLS and CDR2 YYNGEE. The CDR3 consists of 20 residues. The CDR3 here is CASSPGYARTGVVPGETQYF. CDR3 in DNA: TGTGCCAGCAGCCCGGGATATGCCCGGACAGGGGTCGTCCCGGGAGAGACCCAGTACTTC. Full variable domain (rest looked up from reference TRBV9 and TRBJ2-5): DSGVTQTPKHLITATGQRVTLRCSPRSGDLSVYWYQQSLDQGLQFLIQYYNGEERAKGNILERFSAQQFPDLHSELNLSSLELGDSALYFCASSPGYARTGVVPGETQYFGPGTRLLVL.

This clone was counted a few times. This chain links TRBV6-6 with TRBJ2-7; 7 nucleotides line up with TRBD1. CDR3 length: 15 residues. Germline CDR1 MNHNY, CDR2 SVGAGI (reference sequence). The CDR3 loop is CAHARGLGLTYEQYF. In nucleotides, the CDR3 is TGTGCTCACGCGAGGGGGCTAGGGCTGACCTACGAGCAGTACTTC.

This clone occurred a few times. This chain uses TRBV2 with TRBJ2-3; 10 positions agree with TRBD2. The CDR3 consists of 15 residues. V shed 1 base and J 3 bases; nucleotides not matched to a gene: 1. Germline V gene sequence: CDR1 SNHLY, CDR2 FYNNEI. CDR3: CASSEERGGTDTQYF. CDR3 in DNA: TGTGCCAGCAGTGAAGAGCGGGGGGGAACAGATACGCAGTATTTT.

The V and J genes are TRBV6-5 and TRBJ1-4, with TRBD1 matching 7 bases. CDR3 size: 14 residues. V lost 0 bases and J lost 8; bases outside the gene matches: 3. The germline CDR1 and CDR2 sequences are MNHEY and SVGAGI. DNA for the CDR3: TGTGCCAGCAGTTACTCGAGACAGGGAGAAAAACTGTTTTTT. Its translation is CASSYSRQGEKLFF.

CDR3 residues: CASSSNREGGYTF. CDR3 nucleotides: TGTGCCAGCAGTTCAAACAGGGAGGGTGGCTACACCTTC. The chain joins TRBV6-6 to TRBJ1-2; TRBD1 might be the D (6 bases). This CDR3 is built from 13 residues. Trimming cost V 4 bases and J 7 bases, with 13 bases left between them. Germline values: CDR1 MNHNY, CDR2 SVGAGI (reference sequence).

The rearrangement uses TRBV19 and TRBJ2-5; TRBD1 aligns across 12 bases. The germline V gene encodes CDR1 LNHDA and CDR2 SQIVND (reference sequence). The ends lost 7 bases at V and 5 bases at J; junction bases unmatched: 11. The CDR3 spans 16 residues. DNA of the CDR3: TGTGCCAGTATGAAGCCGGGACAGGGGGCCGAGGAGACCCAGTACTTC. This sequence encodes CASMKPGQGAEETQYF. Supplemented by reference TRBV19 and TRBJ2-5, the full variable domain reads DGGITQSPKYLFRKEGQNVTLSCEQNLNHDAMYWYRQDPGQGLRLIYYSQIVNDFQKGDIAEGYSVSREKKESFPLTVTSAQKNPTAFYLCASMKPGQGAEETQYFGPGTRLLVL.

The V and J genes are TRBV7-9 and TRBJ2-7, with a tentative D call TRBD2 (5 bases). V gave up 0 bases and J gave up 5 bases, with 14 bases separating them. CDR3 length: 15 residues. Germline CDR1 and CDR2: SEHNR and FQNEAQ (reference sequence). CDR3 in amino acids: CASSLAYSGSNEQYF. The CDR3 DNA reads TGTGCCAGCAGCTTAGCCTACTCGGGGTCCAACGAGCAGTACTTC.

CDR3 residues: CASSQGSSGVPGSYNEQFF. CDR3 nucleotides: TGCGCCAGCAGCCAAGGGTCTAGCGGGGTCCCTGGTTCGTACAATGAGCAGTTCTTC. The chain joins TRBV4-3 to TRBJ2-1, with 9 bases that match TRBD2. Per germline, CDR1 LGHNA and CDR2 YSLEER. The length of the CDR3 is 19 residues. Trimming took 1 base from V and 4 from J; bases not matched to a gene: 14.

The chain has TRBV27 and TRBJ2-7, with D possibly being TRBD1 (7 bases). V lost 4 bases, J lost 5 bases, and 18 bases lay in between. This CDR3 region has 15 residues. The germline CDR1 and CDR2 sequences are MNHEY and SMNVEV (reference sequence). This CDR3 reads CASSSPAGGSHEQYF. CDR3 nucleotide sequence: TGTGCCAGCAGTTCCCCGGCAGGGGGGTCCCACGAGCAGTACTTC.

This sequence joins TRBV27 and TRBJ2-3; TRBD1 matches 10 bases. CDR1 is MNHEY and CDR2 is SMNVEV in the germline V gene (reference sequence). V shed 4 bases, J shed 9 bases, and the junction held 7 bases outside the gene matches. The length of the CDR3 is 14 residues. CDR3 coding DNA: TGTGCCAGCAGTTCATCCTGGACAGGGGGAACGCAGTATTTT. Translating gives CASSSSWTGGTQYF.

The rearrangement joins TRBV6-5 to TRBJ1-1; tentative D call: TRBD1 (5 bases). Germline V gene lookup returns CDR1 MNHEY and CDR2 SVGAGI. The germline V and J ends were trimmed by 6 bases and 0 bases, with 14 bases remaining between them. The length of the CDR3 is 15 residues. The CDR3 region has the DNA TGTGCCAGCAGATCTGGGGGAGGGCTGAACACTGAAGCTTTCTTT. It encodes CASRSGGGLNTEAFF.